Below are 20 T cell receptor beta chains sequenced from a single sample in a study of T-cell reconstitution after alpha-beta-depleted transplantation in children. Researchers prepared the TCRbeta library using unique molecular identifiers, the study reports. TCRdb re-called the PCR reads with MiXCR, one entry per CDR3 protein. The sample contains under 75,000 distinct CDR3 sequences, 9.5% to 13% of which appear only once. The sequencing here drew on PBMCs, taken before TCRalphabeta/CD19-depleted stem cell transplant. Receptors were obtained from a boy between 10 and 17 years old with acute myeloid leukemia, due to receive a stem cell transplant.

This clonotype appeared many times. This chain joins TRBV7-6 and TRBJ2-7; 10 nucleotides agree with TRBD1. The CDR3 runs 15 residues. The V gene's germline CDR1 is SGHVS and CDR2 FNYEAQ. Trimming removed 1 base from V and 5 bases from J; junction bases left unmatched: 5. CDR3: CASSLGTTGGDEQYF. The CDR3, as DNA: TGTGCCAGCAGCTTAGGAACGACAGGGGGCGACGAGCAGTACTTC.

This clonotype was observed at least ten times. This sequence joins TRBV18 and TRBJ1-5; D remains ambiguous. With 0 bases removed from V and 6 bases from J, the gap between germline ends came to 6 bases. The CDR3 contains 13 residues. The germline V gene encodes CDR1 KGHSH and CDR2 LQKENI. In DNA, the CDR3 is TGTGCCAGCTCACCACCGGCTGGTCAGCCCCAGCATTTT. Translated, it gives CASSPPAGQPQHF.

This clonotype occurred many times. The chain is built from TRBV20-1 and TRBJ1-1, with 7 bases lining up with TRBD1. The V gene's germline CDR1 is DFQATT and CDR2 SNEGSKA (reference sequence). V lost 3 bases and J lost 2; bases outside the gene matches: 6. The CDR3 length is 14 residues. The CDR3 DNA reads as TGCAGTGCTAGTGGAGGGGGCTTCAACACTGAAGCTTTCTTT. It encodes CSASGGGFNTEAFF.

There are many counts of this clonotype. J is TRBJ2-2 and V is TRBV7-9; TRBD1 agrees at 9 bases. Per the germline V gene, CDR1 is SEHNR and CDR2 is FQNEAQ (reference sequence). This CDR3 comprises 15 residues. J was trimmed by 5 bases and V by 5 bases; bases with no gene match: 6. DNA of the CDR3: TGTGCCAGCAGCGACAACAGGGGGCGTACCGGGGAGCTGTTTTTT. This codes for CASSDNRGRTGELFF. The whole variable domain, filled in from reference TRBV7-9 and TRBJ2-2, reads DTGVSQNPRHKITKRGQNVTFRCDPISEHNRLYWYRQTLGQGPEFLTYFQNEAQLEKSRLLSDRFSAERPKGSFSTLEIQRTEQGDSAMYLCASSDNRGRTGELFFGEGSRLTVL.

This clonotype was recorded many times. The V gene is TRBV15, the J gene TRBJ1-6, with 7 bases fitting TRBD1. The V segment lost 2 bases and the J segment 9 bases; nucleotides outside the gene matches: 13. The CDR3 extends over 17 amino acids. The germline gives CDR1 LNHNV, CDR2 YYDKDF (reference sequence). The CDR3 nucleotides read TGTGCCACCAGCAGACGTCCCCTGACAGGGACTAGTTCACCCCTCCACTTT. Its translation: CATSRRPLTGTSSPLHF.

This clonotype showed up just a few times. V gene TRBV7-3 combines with J gene TRBJ2-5, with D perhaps TRBD1 or TRBD2 (5 bases each). This CDR3 spans 15 amino acids. Trimming took off 5 bases at V and 1 base at J, with 14 bases between the two ends. Germline assignment: CDR1 SGHTA and CDR2 FQGTGA. DNA for the CDR3: TGTGCCAGCAGCCCGGGACCTTGGGGCCAAGAGACCCAGTACTTC. Protein product: CASSPGPWGQETQYF.

This clonotype came up many times. The gene calls are TRBV2 and TRBJ2-1; D assignment may be TRBD1 or TRBD2 (6 bases each). The ends were cut back, 3 bases at V and 8 bases at J, with 11 bases in the middle. Germline-derived CDR1 and CDR2 are SNHLY and FYNNEI. This CDR3 spans 13 amino acids. In DNA, the CDR3 is TGTGCCAGCAGTGAGGGGGGCGGCGATGAGCAGTTCTTC. Protein sequence: CASSEGGGDEQFF.

This clonotype came up many times. This chain uses TRBV12-3 or TRBV12-4 with TRBJ2-2; no clear D gene. V shed 3 bases and J shed 5 bases, with 13 bases lying between them. This CDR3 is 15 amino acids long. The CDR3 loop reads CASSLRNLRTGELFF. The CDR3 DNA reads as TGTGCCAGCAGTTTGAGGAATCTCCGGACCGGGGAGCTGTTTTTT.

This clonotype has only a few counts. The rearrangement joins TRBV2 to TRBJ2-3; D unclear. The germline gives CDR1 SNHLY, CDR2 FYNNEI. The CDR3 runs 17 residues. The V end lost 4 bases, the J end lost 3 bases, and 20 bases lay between the germline ends. The CDR3, as DNA: TGTGCCAGCAGTGCCCTTGGGCAGCGCACGGGTACAGATACGCAGTATTTT. Protein sequence: CASSALGQRTGTDTQYF.

Ten or more counts support this clonotype. The V and J genes are TRBV30 and TRBJ1-5, with 11 bases fitting TRBD1. V lost 0 bases to trimming and J lost 6 bases; unmatched junction nucleotides: 1. The CDR3 contains 14 residues. Germline CDR1 GTSNPN, CDR2 SVGIG (reference sequence). CDR3 in DNA: TGTGCCTGGAGTGTCGGGACAGGGGGTCAGCCCCAGCATTTT. Protein sequence: CAWSVGTGGQPQHF.

This clonotype has ten or more counts. The J gene is TRBJ2-7, the V gene TRBV29-1, with TRBD2 as a possible D gene (7 bases). V was shortened by 4 bases and J by 1 base, with 11 bases between the two germline ends. The CDR3 contains 13 residues. CDR1 is SQVTM and CDR2 is ANQGSEA in the germline V gene. The CDR3 protein is CSVGEGGSYEQYF. In DNA, the CDR3 is TGCAGCGTTGGAGAGGGGGGGTCCTACGAGCAGTACTTC.

This clonotype has at least ten counts. J is TRBJ2-5 and V is TRBV7-2; D gene unclear. The germline V gene has CDR1 SGHTA and CDR2 FQGNSA. With 2 bases removed from V and 4 bases from J, the gap between germline ends came to 8 bases. CDR3 length equals 13 residues. The CDR3 loop reads CASSLRSPETQYF. The CDR3, as DNA: TGTGCCAGCAGCTTAAGGTCCCCAGAGACCCAGTACTTC.

The gene calls are TRBV29-1 and TRBJ2-7; TRBD1 matches at 7 bases. CDR1 is SQVTM, CDR2 ANQGSEA, per germline. J was trimmed by 2 bases and V by 4 bases; bases with no gene match: 2. The CDR3 length is 12 residues. CDR3 sequence (DNA): TGCAGCGTTGGGACAGGTACCTACGAGCAGTACTTC. This gives the protein CSVGTGTYEQYF.

The chain is built from TRBV27 and TRBJ2-1; a possible D gene is TRBD2 (5 bases). V gave up 3 bases and J gave up 8 bases, with 8 bases separating them. Germline lookup yields CDR1 MNHEY and CDR2 SMNVEV (reference sequence). The CDR3 has 12 residues. The CDR3, as DNA: TGTGCCAGCAGTTTCCCCGGGGATGAGCAGTTCTTC. This encodes CASSFPGDEQFF.

In this sample, this clonotype turned up many times. The chain's CDR3 is CASSPNLAGTYEQYF. CDR3 nucleotides: TGCGCCAGCAGCCCCAATCTAGCGGGAACCTACGAGCAGTACTTC. The rearrangement joins TRBV4-3 to TRBJ2-7; 9 nucleotides match TRBD2. V was clipped by 4 bases and J by 2 bases; unmatched bases: 6. The CDR3 consists of 15 residues. In germline, CDR1 is LGHNA, CDR2 YSLEER.

As concerns this clonotype: A much larger clone differs by one base, so this may be a read error. CDR3 sequence (DNA): TGCAGCGTTGGGGTCGGGCAAGAGACCCAGAACTTC. This translates into CSVGVGQETQNF. The chain uses TRBV29-1 and TRBJ2-5, with no clear D. This CDR3 comprises 12 residues. The germline V gene encodes CDR1 SQVTM and CDR2 ANQGSEA. The full variable domain, its missing parts supplied by reference TRBV29-1 and TRBJ2-5, is SAVISQKPSRDICQRGTSLTIQCQVDSQVTMMFWYRQQPGQSLTLIATANQGSEATYESGFVIDKFPISRPNLTFSTLTVSNMSPEDSSIYLCSVGVGQETQNFGPGTRLLVL.

To note about this clonotype: A much more abundant neighbour one base away suggests this may be a read error. This chain connects TRBV20-1 to TRBJ2-7, with no clear D. V was trimmed by 5 bases and J by 3 bases, leaving 11 bases between them. The CDR3 has 12 residues. Germline V gene sequence: CDR1 DFQATT, CDR2 SNEGSKA (reference sequence). The CDR3 loop reads CSALRYSYEQYF. The CDR3 DNA reads TGCAGTGCTCTCCGGTACAGCTACGAGCAGTACTTC.

This clonotype was seen repeatedly, ten times or more. V and J are TRBV20-1 and TRBJ2-4; D perhaps matches TRBD2 (5 bases). The germline V and J ends were trimmed by 5 bases and 0 bases, with 11 bases remaining between them. Per germline, CDR1 DFQATT and CDR2 SNEGSKA (reference sequence). This CDR3 comprises 14 residues. The CDR3 DNA reads as TGCAGTGCTCTTGGAGGAAGAGCCAAAAACATTCAGTACTTC. Amino acid sequence: CSALGGRAKNIQYF.

This clonotype was seen at least ten times. The chain couples TRBV7-8 to TRBJ2-1; 8 positions agree with TRBD1. The germline CDR1 and CDR2 sequences are SGHVS and FQNEAQ. The V gene end was trimmed by 2 bases and the J gene end by 3 bases; junction bases not matched to a gene: 6. This CDR3 has 16 residues. In DNA form, the CDR3 reads TGTGCCAGCAGCTTATCTCCAGGGGGCTTCTACAATGAGCAGTTCTTC. Amino acid sequence: CASSLSPGGFYNEQFF.

The chain recombines TRBV6-5 with TRBJ2-3; TRBD1 aligns across 10 bases. The CDR3 length is 17 residues. Germline V lookup: CDR1 MNHEY, CDR2 SVGAGI. Losses at the gene ends were 2 bases for V and 4 bases for J; bases not matched to a gene: 9. In DNA form, the CDR3 reads TGTGCCAGCAGTTACGGGGACAGGGGTCCCATATCAGATACGCAGTATTTT. It specifies CASSYGDRGPISDTQYF.